This T cell receptor beta chain comes out of a study of shared clonotypes between healthy human individuals. Study observations and caveats: Memory subsets generally showed lower estimated richness than naive subsets. Relative to clonotypes present in all four donors, those not shared had lower generation probabilities.

V dropped 3 bases and J dropped 5; count of bases not matched to a gene: 8. This CDR3 has 15 amino acids. Germline V gene lookup returns CDR1 SEHNR and CDR2 FQNEAQ (reference sequence). This clone was found once. The antigen is undetermined. How the authors handled the data: ImmunoSEQ output lacked quality scores and full-length reads, limiting matched filtering. Sequencing used immunoSEQ multiplex PCR; TCRdb keeps in-frame clones, though not all of them. Clonal size and the V and J genes are those of that table, whereas D and trimming came from the DNA. The repertoire holds about 580,000 clones, with 98% as singletons. Naive CD8 isolation took CD45RO-negative cells positively selected for CCR7 and excluded terminally differentiated effector memory CD45RA+ cells.

This receptor was identified in a man aged 30 to 45 in good health. Material: naive CD8+ T cells sorted from blood. The J gene is TRBJ2-5, the V gene TRBV7-9, with 8 bases that match TRBD1. Here the CDR3 reads CASSFGQGAYETQYF. For the CDR3, the DNA is TGTGCCAGCAGCTTTGGCCAGGGGGCGTATGAGACCCAGTACTTC.